This is a list of T cell receptor beta chains from one sample in a study of response to subunit inactivated influenza vaccine. MiXCR, applied by TCRdb to the RT-PCR reads, yields one record per CDR3 protein. The sample records roughly 500,000 distinct CDR3 sequences, more than 15% being singletons. The sample here was CD4+ T cells sorted from PBMCs, taken about 23 months after vaccination. These receptors came from a man aged 45-69 years who received an inactivated influenza vaccine. Each CDR3 is given with its conserved first and last residue. D genes are given only for firm matches. Clone size is not always given. Where it is, it says once, few, many or a class for expanded clones.

D	V	J	size	length	CDR3	DNA
.	TRBV3-1	TRBJ2-5	few	15	CASLRDLFLEETQYF	TGTGCCAGTCTCCGGGATTTATTCTTAGAAGAGACCCAGTACTTC
.	TRBV6-1	TRBJ2-1	.	16	CASNRELVEWRNEQFF	TGTGCCAGCAACAGGGAACTGGTGGAGTGGCGCAATGAGCAGTTCTTC
TRBD1	TRBV12-3/TRBV12-4	TRBJ1-1	many	13	CASRVTGDAEAFF	TGTGCCAGCAGAGTTACAGGGGACGCTGAAGCTTTCTTT
.	TRBV15	TRBJ2-3	.	14	CATSLRGVTDTQYF	TGTGCCACCAGCCTACGGGGCGTCACAGATACGCAGTATTTT
TRBD2	TRBV7-9	TRBJ2-3	.	13	CAFLAGGADTQYF	TGTGCCTTCCTAGCGGGTGGCGCAGATACGCAGTATTTT
.	TRBV10-3	TRBJ1-3	many	15	CAISENEVSGNTIYF	TGTGCCATCAGTGAGAACGAGGTCTCTGGAAACACCATATATTTT
TRBD2	TRBV5-1	TRBJ2-3	.	15	CASKGLAGFPDTQYF	TGCGCCAGCAAGGGACTAGCGGGATTTCCAGATACGCAGTATTTT
.	TRBV12-3/TRBV12-4	TRBJ1-5	many	12	CASSFGPQPQHF	TGTGCCAGCAGTTTTGGGCCGCAGCCCCAGCATTTT
.	TRBV29-1	TRBJ2-1	many	15	CSVSGTPEGYNEQFF	TGCAGCGTGTCCGGGACCCCCGAGGGCTACAATGAGCAGTTCTTC
TRBD2	TRBV7-2	TRBJ2-3	.	16	CASSLVSGRIADTQYF	TGTGCCAGCAGCTTAGTTAGCGGGAGGATTGCAGATACGCAGTATTTT
.	TRBV20-1	TRBJ1-1	.	14	CSASLQGVNTEAFF	TGCAGTGCTAGCTTACAGGGTGTGAACACTGAAGCTTTCTTT
TRBD1	TRBV7-9	TRBJ2-7	.	13	CASSEGQGFEQYF	TGTGCCAGCAGCGAGGGACAGGGGTTCGAGCAGTACTTC
.	TRBV3-1	TRBJ1-1	few	16	CASSQEGRVLWTEAFF	TGTGCCAGCAGCCAAGAGGGGAGGGTACTATGGACTGAAGCTTTCTTT
TRBD1	TRBV7-2	TRBJ1-1	.	14	CASSGGQGTSEAFF	TGTGCCAGCAGCGGGGGACAGGGGACTTCTGAAGCTTTCTTT
TRBD2	TRBV12-3/TRBV12-4	TRBJ2-1	many	15	CASRPRAGGYNEQFF	TGTGCCAGCAGACCCCGGGCGGGGGGGTACAATGAGCAGTTCTTC
.	TRBV7-9	TRBJ2-1	many	11	CASSSGGEQFF	TGTGCCAGCAGCTCGGGCGGTGAGCAGTTCTTC
TRBD1	TRBV28	TRBJ2-7	.	15	CASLPRGQGAKEQYF	TGTGCCAGCCTGCCGAGAGGACAGGGGGCGAAAGAGCAGTACTTC
.	TRBV20-1	TRBJ2-4	.	14	CSARDWGFKNIQYF	TGCAGTGCTAGAGATTGGGGGTTCAAAAACATTCAGTACTTC
.	TRBV2	TRBJ1-6	few	15	CASTSMGSNGSPLHF	TGTGCCAGCACCTCAATGGGGTCCAATGGCTCACCCCTCCACTTT